Listed here are 11 T cell receptor beta chains from one sample, sequenced in a study of response to subunit inactivated influenza vaccine (dated by TCRdb to the late 2010s). The library was made by RT-PCR. Instrument used: Illumina HiSeq 2500. TCRdb handled the public reads itself, with Q25 trimming in fastp and clone calling in MiXCR, and kept productive beta chains. Here each entry gathers all rows of one CDR3 protein and keeps the most common genes and DNA. The sample table shows about 500,000 distinct CDR3 sequences, and approximately 15% are seen once. The biggest ten clones account for approximately 3% of the sample. The sequences come from CD4+ T cells sorted from PBMCs, collected about 24 months after vaccination. The receptors come from a man between 45 and 75 years old who received an inactivated influenza vaccine. Donor details come from another sample of the same person, matched by shared clones.

In this sample, this clonotype turned up a few times. V is TRBV29-1 and J is TRBJ1-2; TRBD1 aligns across 11 bases. Germline V CDR1 and CDR2: SQVTM, ANQGSEA. CDR3 size: 14 residues. The V and J ends lost 5 bases and 3 bases, in that order; junction bases with no gene match: 5. This CDR3 reads CSVFRGQGDYGYTF. The DNA for the CDR3 is TGCAGCGTTTTCCGGGGACAGGGGGACTATGGCTACACCTTC.

This clonotype occurred a few times. The chain recombines TRBV6-2 or TRBV6-3 with TRBJ1-5; D is unresolved. CDR3 length: 15 amino acids. The germline gives CDR1 MNHEY, CDR2 SVGEGT. Trimming removed 2 bases from V and 6 bases from J, with 14 bases in between. The CDR3 bases are TGTGCCAGCAGTTACAACCTGGGAAGCGGTCAGCCCCAGCATTTT. Its translation: CASSYNLGSGQPQHF.

The CDR3 here is CASTLSEREWYNEQFF. In nucleotides, the CDR3 is TGTGCCAGCACCCTTTCTGAGCGGGAATGGTACAATGAGCAGTTCTTC. The gene calls are TRBV7-8 and TRBJ2-1, with 7 bases that match TRBD2. J gave up 4 bases and V 7 bases, and 13 bases lay outside the gene matches. The CDR3 has 16 amino acids. The germline V gene encodes CDR1 SGHVS and CDR2 FQNEAQ.

This clonotype was seen only a few times. The chain links TRBV6-2 or TRBV6-3 to TRBJ2-5, with D maybe TRBD1 (5 bases). This CDR3 region has 15 residues. The V gene's germline CDR1 is MNHEY and CDR2 SVGEGT. V was trimmed by 2 bases and J by 5 bases, leaving 15 bases between them. The CDR3 DNA reads TGTGCCAGCAGTTACAATCCAGGGAACGGGGAGACCCAGTACTTC. This encodes CASSYNPGNGETQYF.

The chain recombines TRBV20-1 with TRBJ2-3; D remains ambiguous. The germline CDR1 and CDR2 sequences are DFQATT and SNEGSKA (reference sequence). Deletions cut 4 bases from V and 3 bases from J, with 14 bases between. The CDR3 sequence is 14 residues long. The DNA of the CDR3 is TGCAGTGCTACCGTTCCCGGACGGACAGATACGCAGTATTTT. It translates to CSATVPGRTDTQYF.

In its sample, this clonotype was seen many times. This chain joins TRBV2 and TRBJ2-7; D gene uncertain. Germline assignment: CDR1 SNHLY and CDR2 FYNNEI. The CDR3 is 12 amino acids. With 8 bases removed from V and 3 bases from J, the gap between germline ends came to 11 bases. Written as DNA, the CDR3 is TGTGCCAGCGGGGTCCGATTCTACGAGCAGTACTTC. Its translation: CASGVRFYEQYF.

The table lists this clonotype with many counts. The J gene is TRBJ1-1, the V gene TRBV3-1; D might be TRBD1 (5 bases). V was cut by 0 bases and J by 6 bases, with 14 bases left in between. CDR3 length: 15 residues. The V gene's germline CDR1 is LGHDT and CDR2 YNNKEL (reference sequence). The CDR3: CASSQEVPGGAEAFF. In DNA form, the CDR3 reads TGTGCCAGCAGCCAAGAGGTCCCGGGGGGGGCTGAAGCTTTCTTT.

Many counts were recorded for this clonotype. This rearrangement joins TRBV7-2 to TRBJ2-1; 10 nucleotides agree with TRBD2. The V gene's germline CDR1 is SGHTA and CDR2 FQGNSA. V dropped 4 bases and J dropped 15; count of bases not matched to a gene: 9. The CDR3 consists of 13 residues. The CDR3 DNA follows: TGTGCCAGCAGCTCCTCCCAGCGGGGGGGAATGTTCTTC. It encodes CASSSSQRGGMFF. Full variable domain (rest looked up from reference TRBV7-2 and TRBJ2-1): GAGVSQSPSNKVTEKGKDVELRCDPISGHTALYWYRQSLGQGLEFLIYFQGNSAPDKSGLPSDRFSAERTGGSVSTLTIQRTQQEDSAVYLCASSSSQRGGMFFGPGTRLTVL.

This clonotype was seen a few times. This chain connects TRBV25-1 to TRBJ1-2; a possible D gene is TRBD1 (6 bases). The CDR3 runs to 15 residues. V gave up 6 bases and J gave up 7 bases, with 21 bases separating them. Germline V gene data show CDR1 as MGHDK and CDR2 as SYGVNS. This CDR3 reads CASSPSSTGESGYTF. The CDR3 bases are TGTGCCAGCAGCCCCAGCTCGACAGGAGAGTCTGGCTACACCTTC.

The chain employs TRBV9 and TRBJ2-1, with 7 bases matching TRBD1. Per germline, CDR1 SGDLS and CDR2 YYNGEE. The CDR3 is 12 residues long. Trimming cost V 3 bases and J 9 bases; bases outside gene matches: 3. As DNA, the CDR3 is TGTGCCAGCAGCGGGAGACAGGGTGAGCAGTTCTTC. This gives the protein CASSGRQGEQFF.

This chain uses TRBV11-2 with TRBJ1-6; 10 nucleotides align to TRBD1. With V trimmed by 6 bases and J by 6 bases, 5 bases remained unmatched. Germline V gives CDR1 SGHAT, CDR2 FQNNGV. This CDR3 contains 15 residues. The CDR3 region has the DNA TGTGCCAGCAGGCCTGGGACAGGGGTTAATTCACCCCTCCACTTT. Its protein is CASRPGTGVNSPLHF.